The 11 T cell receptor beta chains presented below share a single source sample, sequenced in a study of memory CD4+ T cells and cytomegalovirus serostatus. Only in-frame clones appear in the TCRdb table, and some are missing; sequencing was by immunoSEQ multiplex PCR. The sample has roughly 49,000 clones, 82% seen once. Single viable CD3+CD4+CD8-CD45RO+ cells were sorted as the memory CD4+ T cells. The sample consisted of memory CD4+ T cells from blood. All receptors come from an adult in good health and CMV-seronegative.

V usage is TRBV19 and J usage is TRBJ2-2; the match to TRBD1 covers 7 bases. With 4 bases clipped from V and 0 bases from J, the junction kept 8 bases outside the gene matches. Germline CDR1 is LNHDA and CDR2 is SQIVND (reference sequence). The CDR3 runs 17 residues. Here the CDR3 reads CASSTRQGRTNTGELFF. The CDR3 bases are TGTGCCAGTAGTACACGACAGGGTAGGACGAACACCGGGGAGCTGTTTTTT.

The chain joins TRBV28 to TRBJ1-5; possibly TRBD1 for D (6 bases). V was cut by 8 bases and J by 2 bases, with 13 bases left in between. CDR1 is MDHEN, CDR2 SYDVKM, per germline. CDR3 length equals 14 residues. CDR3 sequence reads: CASGGAPGNQPQHF. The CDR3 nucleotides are TGTGCCAGCGGGGGGGCGCCTGGCAATCAGCCCCAGCATTTT.

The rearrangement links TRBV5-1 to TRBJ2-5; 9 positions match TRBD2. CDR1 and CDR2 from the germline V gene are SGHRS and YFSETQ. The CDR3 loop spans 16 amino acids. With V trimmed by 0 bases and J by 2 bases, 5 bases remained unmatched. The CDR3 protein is CASSLAGRGGQETQYF. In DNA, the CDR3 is TGCGCCAGCAGCTTGGCTGGGCGGGGGGGTCAAGAGACCCAGTACTTC.

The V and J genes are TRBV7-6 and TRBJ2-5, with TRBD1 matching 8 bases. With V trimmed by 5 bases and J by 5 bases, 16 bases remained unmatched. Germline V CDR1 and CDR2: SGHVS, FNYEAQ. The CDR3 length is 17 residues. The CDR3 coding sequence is TGTGCCAGCAGCGTCGTAGCCCCCGGGACAGGTGGCGAGACCCAGTACTTC. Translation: CASSVVAPGTGGETQYF.

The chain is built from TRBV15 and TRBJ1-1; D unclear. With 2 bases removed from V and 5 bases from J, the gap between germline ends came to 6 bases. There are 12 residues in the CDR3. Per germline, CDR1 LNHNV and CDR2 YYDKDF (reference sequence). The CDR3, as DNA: TGTGCCACCAGCAGACCCCCTACTGAAGCTTTCTTT. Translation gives CATSRPPTEAFF.

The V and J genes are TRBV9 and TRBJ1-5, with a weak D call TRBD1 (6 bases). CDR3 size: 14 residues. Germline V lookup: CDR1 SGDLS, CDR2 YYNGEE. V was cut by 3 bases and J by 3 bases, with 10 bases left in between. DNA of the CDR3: TGTGCCAGCAGCGGCGGACAGTCCAATCAGCCCCAGCATTTT. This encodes CASSGGQSNQPQHF.

CDR3 protein: CSAVRGHGYTF. Written as DNA, the CDR3 is TGCAGTGCTGTCAGGGGACATGGCTACACCTTC. This chain connects TRBV20-1 to TRBJ1-2; D is perhaps TRBD1 (6 bases). V was clipped by 5 bases and J by 6 bases, with 10 bases between them. In germline, CDR1 is DFQATT, CDR2 SNEGSKA (reference sequence). This CDR3 has 11 residues.

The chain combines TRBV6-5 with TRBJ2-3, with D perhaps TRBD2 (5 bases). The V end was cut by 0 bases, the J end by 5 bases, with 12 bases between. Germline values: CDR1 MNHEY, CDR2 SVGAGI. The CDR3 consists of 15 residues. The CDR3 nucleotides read TGTGCCAGCAGTTACTCGATGTTGGCGGGAGATACGCAGTATTTT. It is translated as CASSYSMLAGDTQYF.

The CDR3 coding sequence is TGTGCCACCAGCCGGGACAGGGTTGGTGATACGCAGTATTTT. Translated, it gives CATSRDRVGDTQYF. The chain carries TRBV15 and TRBJ2-3; 9 bases map to TRBD1. Germline-derived CDR1 and CDR2 are LNHNV and YYDKDF (reference sequence). The J segment lost 6 bases and the V segment lost 5 bases, leaving 6 bases of the junction unmatched. The CDR3 contains 14 residues.

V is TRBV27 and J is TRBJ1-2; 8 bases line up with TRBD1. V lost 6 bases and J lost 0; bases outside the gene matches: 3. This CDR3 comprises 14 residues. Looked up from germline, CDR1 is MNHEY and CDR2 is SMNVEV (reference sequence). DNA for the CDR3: TGTGCCAGCAGGCGGACAGGGTCTAACTATGGCTACACCTTC. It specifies CASRRTGSNYGYTF.

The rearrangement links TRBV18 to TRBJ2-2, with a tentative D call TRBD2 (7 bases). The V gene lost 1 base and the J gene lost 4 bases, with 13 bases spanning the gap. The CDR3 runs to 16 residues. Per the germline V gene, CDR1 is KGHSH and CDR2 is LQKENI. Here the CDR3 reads CASSPQMRGGTGELFF. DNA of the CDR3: TGTGCCAGCTCACCACAGATGAGGGGGGGCACCGGGGAGCTGTTTTTT.